These T cell receptor beta chains were read from a single sample in a study of blood T cell repertoires in COVID-19. Clones were sequenced by immunoSEQ multiplex PCR, and TCRdb holds only the in-frame ones, with some missing. The sample contains some 200,000 clones, roughly 83% of which appear only once. What was sequenced was PBMCs or T cells enriched from blood (not recorded which). All receptors come from a woman aged 40 to 50 with acute COVID-19. CDR3s include the opening cysteine and the closing phenylalanine or tryptophan. Fields, in order: V gene, D gene, J gene, CDR3 protein. A D gene is named only where the DNA matches it firmly.

>TRBV3-1/TRBV3-2|-|TRBJ1-2
CASSQSTGNYGYTF
>TRBV5-1|TRBD1|TRBJ1-2
CASENTGTVHGYTF
>TRBV6-5|-|TRBJ2-7
CASSSFRGYEQYF
>TRBV27|-|TRBJ1-5
CASSKLLGPGQPQHF
>TRBV28|TRBD2|TRBJ2-5
CASIDSGRAGETQYF
>TRBV4-3|-|TRBJ2-2
CASSPSGVVGTGELFF
>TRBV7-8|-|TRBJ2-1
CASSLGASVKGYEQFF
>TRBV20-1|TRBD1|TRBJ2-5
CSASPGTVKETQYF
>TRBV10-1|-|TRBJ1-1
CASSESTGKAEAFF
>TRBV30|-|TRBJ1-5
CAWSVGRRISNQPQHF
>TRBV10-3|-|TRBJ2-1
CAAGGIGSSYNEQFF
>TRBV6-5|TRBD1|TRBJ2-7
CASRVGQGNSYEQYF
>TRBV6-5|TRBD1|TRBJ2-7
CASSYGQGAVGQYF
>TRBV9|TRBD2|TRBJ2-5
CASSVGMTSGSETQYF
>TRBV6-5|-|TRBJ2-3
CASNRAGLRTDTQYF
>TRBV9|TRBD2|TRBJ2-1
CASSVVGLNNEQFF
>TRBV7-2|-|TRBJ1-5
CASSPLNPGHLYNQPQHF
>TRBV19|TRBD2|TRBJ2-7
CASSPPGGGGPSYEQYF
>TRBV7-9|-|TRBJ2-7
CASSPRGDGREEQYF
>TRBV5-4|TRBD2|TRBJ2-5
CASSSTSGETQYF
>TRBV7-2|TRBD1|TRBJ2-3
CASSLGGGTGNTDTQYF
>TRBV19|-|TRBJ2-5
CASSMLAGETQYF
>TRBV28|TRBD2|TRBJ2-3
CASSLDSGSSWSTDTQYF
>TRBV11-3|TRBD2|TRBJ2-2
CASSSYSGANTGELFF
>TRBV11-3|-|TRBJ2-2
CASSWGANTGELFF
>TRBV2|TRBD2|TRBJ2-1
CASSVPSGRAVVFYEQFF
>TRBV5-6|-|TRBJ1-4
CASSLFQSNEKLFF
>TRBV19|-|TRBJ1-2
CASRTAGKGGLYGYTF
>TRBV27|TRBD2|TRBJ2-2
CASLTRTSGKGELFF
>TRBV28|-|TRBJ2-1
CASSLRGGSEQFF
>TRBV11-2|-|TRBJ2-4
CASSSNRQILAKNIQYF
>TRBV3-1/TRBV3-2|-|TRBJ2-3
CASSPTGTSTDTQYF
>TRBV19|TRBD1|TRBJ1-6
CASSKGQGYDSPLHF
>TRBV2|TRBD2|TRBJ2-1
CASSDGAGGPNEQFF
>TRBV5-1|-|TRBJ1-3
CASRLTGNSGNTIYF
>TRBV7-9|-|TRBJ2-7
CASSSTGRSYEQYF
>TRBV27|-|TRBJ2-2
CASSLYPEGELFF
>TRBV9|TRBD2|TRBJ2-1
CASSPGLAGGGEQFF
>TRBV9|-|TRBJ1-1
CASSIGQPNTEAFF
>TRBV9|-|TRBJ2-3
CASSSSLSSTDTQYF
>TRBV7-9|TRBD1|TRBJ1-4
CASSDTGGPNEKLFF
>TRBV7-2|-|TRBJ1-4
CASSQPGRAGEKLFF
>TRBV7-2|TRBD1|TRBJ1-5
CASSSGDRGYQPQHF
>TRBV5-5|-|TRBJ2-6
CASSSRISGANVLTF
>TRBV5-6|-|TRBJ2-3
CASSLYTTDTQYF
>TRBV20-1|-|TRBJ1-5
CSASLGGGSNQPQHF
>TRBV9|TRBD1|TRBJ2-7
CASSVHGTGGEQYF
>TRBV3-1/TRBV3-2|TRBD1|TRBJ1-2
CASSQDLLPGGGYTF
>TRBV19|-|TRBJ2-1
CASSMGNRAPAHNEQFF
>TRBV30|TRBD1|TRBJ1-2
CAWSVGTGGGYTF
>TRBV7-7|TRBD2|TRBJ2-1
CASSLSSGSYEQFF
>TRBV19|TRBD2|TRBJ2-1
CASREGTSGRDEQFF
>TRBV19|TRBD1|TRBJ1-6
CASSIGQGYPLHF
>TRBV11-2|-|TRBJ1-2
CASSLVRDGYTF